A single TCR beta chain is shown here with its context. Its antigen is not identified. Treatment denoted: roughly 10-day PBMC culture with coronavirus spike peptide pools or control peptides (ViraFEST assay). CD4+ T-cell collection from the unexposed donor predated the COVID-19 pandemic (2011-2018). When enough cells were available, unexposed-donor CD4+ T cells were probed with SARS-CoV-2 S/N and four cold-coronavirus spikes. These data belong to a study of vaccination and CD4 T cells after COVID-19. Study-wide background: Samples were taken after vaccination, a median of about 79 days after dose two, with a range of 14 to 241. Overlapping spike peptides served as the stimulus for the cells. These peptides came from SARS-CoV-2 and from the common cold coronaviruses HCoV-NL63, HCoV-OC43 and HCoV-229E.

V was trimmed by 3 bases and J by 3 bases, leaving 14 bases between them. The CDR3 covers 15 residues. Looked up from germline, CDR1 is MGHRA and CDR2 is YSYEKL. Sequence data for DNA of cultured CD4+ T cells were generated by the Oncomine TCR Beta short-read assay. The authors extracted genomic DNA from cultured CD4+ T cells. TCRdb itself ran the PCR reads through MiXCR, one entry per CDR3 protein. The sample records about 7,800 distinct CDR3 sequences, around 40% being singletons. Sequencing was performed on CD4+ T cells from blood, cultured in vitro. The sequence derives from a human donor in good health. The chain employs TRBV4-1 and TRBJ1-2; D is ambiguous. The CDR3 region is CASSQLQRPDYGYTF. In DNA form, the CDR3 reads TGCGCCAGCAGCCAGTTGCAGCGGCCCGACTATGGCTACACCTTC.